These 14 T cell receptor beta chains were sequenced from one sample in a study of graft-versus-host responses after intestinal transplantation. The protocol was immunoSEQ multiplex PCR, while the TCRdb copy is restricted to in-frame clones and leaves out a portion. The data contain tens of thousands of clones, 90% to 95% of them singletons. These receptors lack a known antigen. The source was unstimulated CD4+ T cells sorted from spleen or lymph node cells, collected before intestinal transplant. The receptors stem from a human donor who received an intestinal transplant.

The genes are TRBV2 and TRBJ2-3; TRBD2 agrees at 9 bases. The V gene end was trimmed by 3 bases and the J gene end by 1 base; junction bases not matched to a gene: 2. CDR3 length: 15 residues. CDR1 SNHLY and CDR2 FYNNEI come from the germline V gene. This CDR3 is CASSDGGGGTDTQYF. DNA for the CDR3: TGTGCCAGCAGTGACGGCGGGGGGGGCACAGATACGCAGTATTTT.

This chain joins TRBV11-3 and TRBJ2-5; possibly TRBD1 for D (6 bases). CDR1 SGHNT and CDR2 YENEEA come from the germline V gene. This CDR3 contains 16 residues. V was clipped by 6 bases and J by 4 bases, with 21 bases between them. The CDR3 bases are TGTGCCAGCAGTCCCTCCGGACCAGGGGTAGGAGAGACCCAGTACTTC. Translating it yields CASSPSGPGVGETQYF.

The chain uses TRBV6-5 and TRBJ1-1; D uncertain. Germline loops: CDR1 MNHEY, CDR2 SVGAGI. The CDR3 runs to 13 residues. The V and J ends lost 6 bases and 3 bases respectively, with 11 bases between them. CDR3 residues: CASSMGRYTEAFF. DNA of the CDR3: TGTGCCAGCAGCATGGGCAGGTACACTGAAGCTTTCTTT.

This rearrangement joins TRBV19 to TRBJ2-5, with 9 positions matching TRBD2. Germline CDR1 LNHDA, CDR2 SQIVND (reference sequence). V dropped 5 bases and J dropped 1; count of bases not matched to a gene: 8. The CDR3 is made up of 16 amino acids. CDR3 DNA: TGTGCCAGTAGTCTGACCTCTAGCGGGGCCCAAGAGACCCAGTACTTC. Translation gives CASSLTSSGAQETQYF. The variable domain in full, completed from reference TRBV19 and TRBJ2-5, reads DGGITQSPKYLFRKEGQNVTLSCEQNLNHDAMYWYRQDPGQGLRLIYYSQIVNDFQKGDIAEGYSVSREKKESFPLTVTSAQKNPTAFYLCASSLTSSGAQETQYFGPGTRLLVL.

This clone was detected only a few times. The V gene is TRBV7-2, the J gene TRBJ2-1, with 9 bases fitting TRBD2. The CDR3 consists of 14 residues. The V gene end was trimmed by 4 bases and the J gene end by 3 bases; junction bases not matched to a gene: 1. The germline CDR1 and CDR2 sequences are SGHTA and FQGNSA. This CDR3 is CASSSTSGYNEQFF. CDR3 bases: TGTGCCAGCAGCTCGACTAGCGGCTACAATGAGCAGTTCTTC.

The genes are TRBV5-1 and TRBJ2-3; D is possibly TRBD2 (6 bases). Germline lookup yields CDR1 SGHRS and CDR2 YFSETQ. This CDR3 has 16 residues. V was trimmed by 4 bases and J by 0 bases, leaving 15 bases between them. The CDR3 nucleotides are TGCGCCAGCAGCCTGGGTGGAGGGGCGAGCACAGATACGCAGTATTTT. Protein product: CASSLGGGASTDTQYF.

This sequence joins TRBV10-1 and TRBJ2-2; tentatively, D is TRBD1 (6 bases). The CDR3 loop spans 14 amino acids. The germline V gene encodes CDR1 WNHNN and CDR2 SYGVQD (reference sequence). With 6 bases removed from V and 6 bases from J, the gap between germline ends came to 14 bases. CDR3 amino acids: CASSSRPGAGELFF. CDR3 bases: TGCGCCAGCAGCTCAAGGCCAGGGGCCGGGGAGCTGTTTTTT.

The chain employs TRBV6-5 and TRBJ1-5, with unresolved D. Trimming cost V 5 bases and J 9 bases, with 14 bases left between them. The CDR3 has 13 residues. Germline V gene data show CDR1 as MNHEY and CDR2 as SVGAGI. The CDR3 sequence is CASSRTVGTPQHF. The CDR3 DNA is TGTGCCAGCAGTCGCACGGTTGGTACGCCCCAGCATTTT.

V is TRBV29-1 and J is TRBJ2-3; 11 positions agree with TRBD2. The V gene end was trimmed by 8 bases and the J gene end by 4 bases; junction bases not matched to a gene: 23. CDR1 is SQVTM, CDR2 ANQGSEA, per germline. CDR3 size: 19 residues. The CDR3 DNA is TGCAGCATAACGGGGCGGAGTATTGGTACTAGCGGGGGTGCAGATACGCAGTATTTT. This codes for CSITGRSIGTSGGADTQYF.

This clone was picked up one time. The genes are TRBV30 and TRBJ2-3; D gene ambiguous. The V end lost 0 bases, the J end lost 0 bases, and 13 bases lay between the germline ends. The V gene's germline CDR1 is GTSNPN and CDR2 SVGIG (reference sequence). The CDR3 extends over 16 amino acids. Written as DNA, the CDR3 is TGTGCCTGGAGTGTAGCCCGGTCCGCTAGCACAGATACGCAGTATTTT. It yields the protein CAWSVARSASTDTQYF.

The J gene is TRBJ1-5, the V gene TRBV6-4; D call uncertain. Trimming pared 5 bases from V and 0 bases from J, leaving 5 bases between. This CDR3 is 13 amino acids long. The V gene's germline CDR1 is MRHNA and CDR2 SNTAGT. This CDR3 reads CASSQSSNQPQHF. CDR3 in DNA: TGTGCCAGCAGTCAGTCTAGCAATCAGCCCCAGCATTTT.

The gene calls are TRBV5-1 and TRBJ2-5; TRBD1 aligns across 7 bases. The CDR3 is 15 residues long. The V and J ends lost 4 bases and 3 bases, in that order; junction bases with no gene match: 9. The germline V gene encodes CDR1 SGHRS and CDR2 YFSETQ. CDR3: CASSPLRGTEETQYF. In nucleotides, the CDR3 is TGCGCCAGCAGCCCACTCAGGGGGACAGAAGAGACCCAGTACTTC.

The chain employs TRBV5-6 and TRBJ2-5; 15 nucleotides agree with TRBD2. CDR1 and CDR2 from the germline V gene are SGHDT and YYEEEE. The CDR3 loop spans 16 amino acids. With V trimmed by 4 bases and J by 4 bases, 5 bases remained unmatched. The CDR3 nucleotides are TGTGCCAGCAGCCGGACTAGCGGGGGGGCCCGAGAGACCCAGTACTTC. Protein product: CASSRTSGGARETQYF.

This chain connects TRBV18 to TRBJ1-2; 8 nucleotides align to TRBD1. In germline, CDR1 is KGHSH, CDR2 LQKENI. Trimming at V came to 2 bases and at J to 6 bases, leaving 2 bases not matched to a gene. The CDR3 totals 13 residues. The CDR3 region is CASSPTTGDGYTF. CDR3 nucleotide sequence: TGTGCCAGCTCACCAACGACAGGGGATGGCTACACCTTC.